This paragraph reports one T cell receptor beta chain. This study enrolled people aged 18 to 89 from around 26 US geographic areas. The sample originates from a study of blood T cell repertoires in COVID-19. At the level of the study: Researchers got acute and convalescent COVID-19 samples from the United States, Italy and Spain.

Libraries were prepared by immunoSEQ multiplex PCR; TCRdb keeps only in-frame clonotypes and omits some of them. The sample shows more than 300,000 clones, approximately 90% of them seen only once. Trimming removed 3 bases from V and 9 bases from J; junction bases left unmatched: 4. The CDR3 runs to 15 residues. CDR1 and CDR2 (germline): LGHDT, YNNKEL (reference sequence). V is TRBV3-1 (or the pseudogene TRBV3-2) and J is TRBJ2-1, with 14 bases aligning to TRBD2. The source material was PBMCs or T cells enriched from blood (not recorded which). The TCR sequence derives from a woman in her late teens or twenties who had recovered from COVID-19. CDR3 nucleotide sequence: TGTGCCAGCAGCCAGACTAGCGGGGGGGCGGGTGAGCAGTTCTTC. Translation: CASSQTSGGAGEQFF.